The 18 T cell receptor beta chains in this list originate from one sample, sequenced in a study of blood T cell repertoires in COVID-19. TCRdb's table, derived via immunoSEQ multiplex PCR, lists solely in-frame clones and lacks some. The repertoire holds about 220,000 clones, with around 80% as singletons. The sample comprised peripheral blood. These receptors all come from a woman aged 70-85 years with acute or convalescent COVID-19.

The chain carries TRBV24-1 and TRBJ2-7; 8 nucleotides align to TRBD2. The CDR3 spans 14 residues. V lost 6 bases, J lost 2 bases, and 5 bases stayed unmatched. Germline CDR1 and CDR2: KGHDR and SFDVKD. The CDR3 spells CATSPGGGPYEQYF. CDR3 DNA sequence: TGTGCCACCAGTCCAGGCGGGGGGCCCTACGAGCAGTACTTC.

The sample holds one count of this clone. This chain links TRBV10-2 with TRBJ1-4; 10 positions agree with TRBD1. CDR1 and CDR2 from the germline V gene are WSHSY and SAAADI. Unmatched junction bases numbered 4, after V lost 3 bases and J lost 6 bases. This CDR3 has 15 amino acids. CDR3 protein: CASSDTGTGDEKLFF. CDR3 bases: TGCGCCAGCAGTGATACCGGGACAGGGGATGAAAAACTGTTTTTT.

The rearrangement links TRBV6-5 to TRBJ1-1, with D possibly matching TRBD1 (6 bases). The CDR3 is made up of 16 amino acids. The germline V gene has CDR1 MNHEY and CDR2 SVGAGI. Trimming stripped 4 bases from V and 8 bases from J, with 23 bases between. CDR3 sequence reads: CASSSEQGRGSMEAFF. For the CDR3, the DNA is TGTGCCAGCAGTTCTGAACAGGGACGGGGTAGTATGGAAGCTTTCTTT.

The DNA for the CDR3 is TGTGCCAGCTCTACAGGGTATTCACCCCTCCACTTT. Translated: CASSTGYSPLHF. The genes are TRBV28 and TRBJ1-6; tentatively, D is TRBD1 (6 bases). Trimming left V 8 bases short and J 8 bases short, with 10 bases between. Per germline, CDR1 MDHEN and CDR2 SYDVKM. This CDR3 is built from 12 residues.

The chain joins TRBV29-1 to TRBJ1-2, with TRBD1 as a possible D gene (6 bases). V was trimmed by 4 bases and J by 7 bases, leaving 16 bases between them. Germline assignment: CDR1 SQVTM and CDR2 ANQGSEA. There are 13 residues in the CDR3. In DNA, the CDR3 is TGCAGCGTTGTTCGCGGCGGGGGGCTTGGCTACACCTTC. Its translation is CSVVRGGGLGYTF.

This chain joins TRBV2 and TRBJ2-1; 10 nucleotides line up with TRBD2. Germline V gene data show CDR1 as SNHLY and CDR2 as FYNNEI. The CDR3 is 14 amino acids. V was clipped by 3 bases and J by 7 bases; unmatched bases: 3. CDR3 in amino acids: CASSDTSGVNEQFF. The CDR3 nucleotides are TGTGCCAGCAGTGATACTAGCGGGGTTAATGAGCAGTTCTTC.

The gene calls are TRBV10-3 and TRBJ1-5; 7 bases map to TRBD1. CDR3 length: 15 residues. V trimming: 3 bases; J trimming: 5 bases; junction bases outside the gene matches: 7. Germline lookup yields CDR1 ENHRY and CDR2 SYGVKD. The DNA for the CDR3 is TGTGCCATCAGTGATATGCAGGGGGTGGATCAGCCCCAGCATTTT. This codes for CAISDMQGVDQPQHF.

The V call is TRBV6-5, the J call TRBJ2-1, with D perhaps matching TRBD2 (6 bases). The CDR3 contains 14 residues. The germline V gene has CDR1 MNHEY and CDR2 SVGAGI. V lost 6 bases and J lost 9, with 18 bases in between. Here the CDR3 DNA reads TGTGCCAGCAGGCGGGGAGGCTCGAGCGGTGAGCAGTTCTTC. Amino acids: CASRRGGSSGEQFF.

The V gene is TRBV5-1, the J gene TRBJ1-2; D perhaps matches TRBD1 (6 bases). This CDR3 has 13 residues. Deletions cut 4 bases from V and 3 bases from J, with 10 bases between. Germline V CDR1 and CDR2: SGHRS, YFSETQ. DNA of the CDR3: TGCGCCAGCAGCCAGGGGTTCGACTATGGCTACACCTTC. Translating it yields CASSQGFDYGYTF.

This clone has just one count. The V gene is TRBV19, the J gene TRBJ2-7; 11 bases are shared with TRBD2. Germline loops: CDR1 LNHDA, CDR2 SQIVND (reference sequence). Trimming took 4 bases from V and 1 from J; bases not matched to a gene: 6. CDR3 length: 16 amino acids. DNA of the CDR3: TGTGCCAGTAGTAGCCTGCCTAGCGGGGGGTCCTACGAGCAGTACTTC. Translation gives CASSSLPSGGSYEQYF.

The chain is built from TRBV18 and TRBJ1-2; D is ambiguous. Deletions cut 3 bases from V and 8 bases from J, with 16 bases between. The CDR3 contains 14 residues. Germline V gene sequence: CDR1 KGHSH, CDR2 LQKENI. The CDR3 bases are TGTGCCAGCTCACCCCCCGGAGTTGGGGAGGGCTACACCTTC. This gives the protein CASSPPGVGEGYTF.

This chain links TRBV29-1 with TRBJ2-7; 8 bases agree with TRBD2. V shed 6 bases and J 6 bases; nucleotides not matched to a gene: 4. CDR3 length: 11 amino acids. Looked up from germline, CDR1 is SQVTM and CDR2 is ANQGSEA. The CDR3 coding sequence is TGCAGCGTCCGGGGGGGGCTCGAGCAGTACTTC. The encoded protein is CSVRGGLEQYF.

The chain combines TRBV27 with TRBJ2-1, with D possibly matching TRBD2 (6 bases). Trimming took off 10 bases at V and 6 bases at J, with 22 bases between the two ends. The CDR3 has 15 residues. CDR1 and CDR2 from the germline V gene are MNHEY and SMNVEV (reference sequence). The CDR3 region has the DNA TGTGCCACCTCGGGCACCAGCATGGGGGGCAATGAGCAGTTCTTC. It specifies CATSGTSMGGNEQFF.

Written as DNA, the CDR3 is TGTGCCAGTAGTACCTCCGTGTCTCGAGGTAATTCACCCCTCCACTTT. This encodes CASSTSVSRGNSPLHF. The V call is TRBV19, the J call TRBJ1-6; D not resolved. Germline-derived CDR1 and CDR2 are LNHDA and SQIVND (reference sequence). The CDR3 length is 16 residues. Trimming removed 4 bases at V and 6 bases at J, with 16 bases between. Variable domain in full (rest from reference TRBV19 and TRBJ1-6): DGGITQSPKYLFRKEGQNVTLSCEQNLNHDAMYWYRQDPGQGLRLIYYSQIVNDFQKGDIAEGYSVSREKKESFPLTVTSAQKNPTAFYLCASSTSVSRGNSPLHFGNGTRLTVT.

The CDR3 is CSVEWHYEQYF. CDR3 bases: TGCAGCGTTGAATGGCACTACGAGCAGTACTTC. The chain uses TRBV29-1 and TRBJ2-7; the D is unclear. CDR1 is SQVTM and CDR2 is ANQGSEA in the germline V gene. The CDR3 length is 11 residues. V lost 2 bases and J 3 bases, leaving 5 bases between the germline ends.

Details on this clone: The identical CDR3 is also encoded by other nucleotide sequences in the sample. V gene TRBV11-3 combines with J gene TRBJ1-1; D uncertain. Between the trimmed V and J ends, which lost 1 base and 1 base, there was a span of 7 bases. The germline gives CDR1 SGHNT, CDR2 YENEEA. The CDR3 has 14 amino acids. CDR3 protein: CASSLGGRNTEAFF. In nucleotides, the CDR3 is TGTGCCAGCAGCTTAGGCGGAAGGAACACTGAAGCTTTCTTT.

This clone is a singleton in its sample. V is TRBV19 and J is TRBJ1-6; D is uncertain. Germline-derived CDR1 and CDR2 are LNHDA and SQIVND (reference sequence). With 11 bases removed from V and 0 bases from J, the gap between germline ends came to 17 bases. CDR3 size: 16 residues. The CDR3 loop is CAPSTPGCSYNSPLHF. In DNA form, the CDR3 reads TGTGCCCCCAGTACTCCAGGTTGCTCCTATAATTCACCCCTCCACTTT.

The chain has TRBV30 and TRBJ2-2; 16 bases match TRBD2. The CDR3 is 17 residues long. V shed 2 bases and J 6 bases; nucleotides not matched to a gene: 6. Germline assignment: CDR1 GTSNPN and CDR2 SVGIG (reference sequence). This CDR3 is CAWSLGTSGGVAGELFF. Written as DNA, the CDR3 is TGTGCCTGGAGTCTCGGGACTAGCGGGGGGGTTGCCGGGGAGCTGTTTTTT.